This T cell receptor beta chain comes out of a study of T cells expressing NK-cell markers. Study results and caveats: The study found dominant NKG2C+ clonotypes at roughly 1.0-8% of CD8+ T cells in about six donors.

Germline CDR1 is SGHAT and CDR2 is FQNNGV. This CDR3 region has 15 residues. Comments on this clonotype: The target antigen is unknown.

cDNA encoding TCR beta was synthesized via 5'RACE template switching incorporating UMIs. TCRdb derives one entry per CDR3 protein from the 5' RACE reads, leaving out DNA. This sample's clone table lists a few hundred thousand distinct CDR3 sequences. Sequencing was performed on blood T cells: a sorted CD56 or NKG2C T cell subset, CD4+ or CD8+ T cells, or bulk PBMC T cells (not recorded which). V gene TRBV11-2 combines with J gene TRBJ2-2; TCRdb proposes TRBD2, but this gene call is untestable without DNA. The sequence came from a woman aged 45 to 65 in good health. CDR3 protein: CASVAGVLDTGELFF.